This T cell receptor (beta chain) was retrieved from a study of identical twins. Trimming at V came to 7 bases and at J to 6 bases, leaving 8 bases not matched to a gene. The CDR3 has 13 amino acids. Via MiXCR, TCRdb re-called the 5' RACE reads, giving one row per CDR3 protein. The sample consists of about 570,000 distinct CDR3 sequences, 9.6% of them appearing once. Another study also made use of these data, one on yellow fever vaccine responses in identical twins.

Sequencing input: PBMCs. This receptor was identified in a young woman in good health. The rearrangement links TRBV12-3 or TRBV12-4 to TRBJ2-5, with TRBD2 matching over 7 bases. CDR3 bases: TGTGCCAGCACCCTTGGGGAGGGAAAGACCCAGTACTTC. It specifies CASTLGEGKTQYF.